This entry features one T cell receptor beta chain sequence. The source of the sample is a study of T cell responses to AZD1222 COVID-19 vaccine. Background on the study: Analysis merged second doses at about 4 or about 12 weeks.

CDR3 length: 14 residues. Germline lookup yields CDR1 SNHLY and CDR2 FYNNEI. Trimming took off 1 base at V and 10 bases at J, with 11 bases between the two ends. Clones were read by immunoSEQ multiplex PCR, and TCRdb kept only the in-frame ones, dropping some. The table shows around 140,000 clones, with 89% occurring only once. The source of this sequence is an adult in good health. Sequenced material: peripheral blood, taken on day 0 of AZD1222 vaccination. The chain links TRBV2 to TRBJ1-6; D is unresolved. In DNA, the CDR3 is TGTGCCAGCAGTGAAGATTATTTTATGTCACCCCTCCACTTT. It yields the protein CASSEDYFMSPLHF.